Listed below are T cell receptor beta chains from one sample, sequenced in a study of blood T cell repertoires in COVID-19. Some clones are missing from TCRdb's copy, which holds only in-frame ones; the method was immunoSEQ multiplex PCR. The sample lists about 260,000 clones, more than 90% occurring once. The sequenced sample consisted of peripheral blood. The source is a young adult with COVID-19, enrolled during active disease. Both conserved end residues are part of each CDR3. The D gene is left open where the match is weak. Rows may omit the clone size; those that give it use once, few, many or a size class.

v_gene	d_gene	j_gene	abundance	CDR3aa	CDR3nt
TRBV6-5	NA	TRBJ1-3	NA	CASSYYRESGNTIYF	TGTGCCAGCAGTTACTATCGGGAATCTGGAAACACCATATATTTT
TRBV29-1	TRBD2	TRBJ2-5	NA	CSVVGLAGAGETQYF	TGCAGCGTTGTTGGGCTAGCGGGAGCCGGAGAGACCCAGTACTTC
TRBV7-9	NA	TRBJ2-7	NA	CASTDGDIYEQYF	TGTGCCAGCACCGACGGGGACATCTACGAGCAGTACTTC
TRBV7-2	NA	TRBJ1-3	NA	CASSSLAGAGNTIYF	TGTGCCAGCAGCTCTCTAGCCGGGGCTGGAAACACCATATATTTT
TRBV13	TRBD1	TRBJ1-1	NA	CASSHGQGFTEAFF	TGTGCCAGCAGCCACGGACAGGGGTTCACTGAAGCTTTCTTT
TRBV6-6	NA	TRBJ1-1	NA	CASSYSSFSRAFF	TGTGCCAGCAGTTACTCTTCGTTTAGCCGAGCTTTCTTT
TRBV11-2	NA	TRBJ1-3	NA	CASLPGLPGNTIYF	TGTGCCAGCCTCCCAGGGTTACCGGGAAACACCATATATTTT
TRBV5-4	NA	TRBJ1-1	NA	CASSPQMGGGRTTEAFF	TGTGCCAGCAGCCCACAGATGGGTGGAGGGCGCACGACTGAAGCTTTCTTT
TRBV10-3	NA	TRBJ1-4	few	CATLGREDEKLFF	TGTGCCACTCTCGGGAGGGAGGATGAAAAACTGTTTTTT
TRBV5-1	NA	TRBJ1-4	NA	CASSNGRGGEKLFF	TGCGCCAGCAGCAATGGACGGGGAGGTGAAAAACTGTTTTTT
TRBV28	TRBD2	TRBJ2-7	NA	CASSLGTSASYEQYF	TGTGCCAGCAGTTTAGGGACTAGCGCTTCCTACGAGCAGTACTTC
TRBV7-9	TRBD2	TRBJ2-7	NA	CASSSGTSIYEQYF	TGTGCCAGCAGCTCCGGGACTAGTATCTACGAGCAGTACTTC
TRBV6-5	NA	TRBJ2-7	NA	CASSYTRQSYEQYF	TGTGCCAGCAGTTACACAAGACAGAGCTACGAGCAGTACTTC
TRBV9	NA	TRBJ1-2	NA	CASSPSGNYGYTF	TGTGCCAGCAGCCCCTCCGGGAACTATGGCTACACCTTC
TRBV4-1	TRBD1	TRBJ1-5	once	CASSQGAGGYINQPQHF	TGCGCCAGCAGCCAAGGAGCAGGGGGGTATATCAATCAGCCCCAGCATTTT
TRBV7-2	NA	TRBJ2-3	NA	CASSLRGTPDTQYF	TGTGCCAGCAGCTTACGAGGGACTCCAGATACGCAGTATTTT
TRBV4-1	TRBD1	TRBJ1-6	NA	CASSQPTGGQDSPLHF	TGCGCCAGCAGCCAACCCACGGGGGGACAGGATTCACCCCTCCACTTT
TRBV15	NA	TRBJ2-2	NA	CATSSDRSGELFF	TGTGCCACCAGCAGCGACAGGTCTGGGGAGCTGTTTTTT
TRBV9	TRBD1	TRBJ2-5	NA	CASSGQGQETQYF	TGTGCCAGCAGCGGACAGGGCCAAGAGACCCAGTACTTC
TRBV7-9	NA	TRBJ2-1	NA	CASSQEYGSAYNEQFF	TGTGCCAGCAGCCAAGAGTACGGGAGTGCCTACAATGAGCAGTTCTTC
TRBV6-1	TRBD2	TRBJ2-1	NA	CASSEVVPLAGADEQFF	TGTGCCAGCAGTGAAGTTGTCCCCCTAGCGGGAGCCGATGAGCAGTTCTTC
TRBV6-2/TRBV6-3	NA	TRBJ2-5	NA	CASSPGKDQETQYF	TGTGCCAGCAGTCCGGGAAAAGACCAAGAGACCCAGTACTTC
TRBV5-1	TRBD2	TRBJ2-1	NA	CASRWTSDNEQFF	TGCGCCAGCAGATGGACTAGCGACAATGAGCAGTTCTTC
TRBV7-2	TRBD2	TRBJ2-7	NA	CASSLAGTSGHEQYF	TGTGCCAGCAGCTTGGCCGGGACTAGCGGACACGAGCAGTACTTC
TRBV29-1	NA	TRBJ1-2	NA	CSVVSQGPYYGYTF	TGCAGCGTTGTCTCCCAGGGGCCCTACTATGGCTACACCTTC
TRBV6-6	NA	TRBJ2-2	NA	CASRLTGTYNTGELFF	TGTGCCAGTAGATTGACCGGGACATACAACACCGGGGAGCTGTTTTTT
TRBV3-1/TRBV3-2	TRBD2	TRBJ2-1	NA	CASSPLAGVANEQFF	TGTGCCAGCAGCCCTTTAGCGGGAGTAGCGAATGAGCAGTTCTTC